This T cell receptor (beta chain) is from a study of cytotoxic CD8 clonotypes in ibrutinib-treated CLL. Study at large: Partial responses totalled about 24 and complete responses 2; after median about 67 months, roughly 14 remained remitted and about twelve progressed. Notes on the study in general: Clonality rose at ibrutinib response, held steady in sustained remission, and fell toward baseline at progression. Baseline-level clonality went beyond age-matched healthy donors and moved in step with circulating CD8+ T-cell counts.

The CDR3 is 15 residues long. Germline-derived CDR1 and CDR2 are WSHSY and SAAADI. J was trimmed by 6 bases and V by 8 bases; bases with no gene match: 6. Here immunoSEQ multiplex PCR was the method, and the copy in TCRdb shows in-frame clones only, minus some. The sample consists of about 310,000 clones, about 77% of them appearing once. In the case of this clone: Antigen unknown.

PBMCs that had been cryopreserved were the source of 2 to 2.5 micrograms of genomic DNA for TCR beta libraries. The origin of this receptor is a human donor with chronic lymphocytic leukemia. The J gene is TRBJ2-1, the V gene TRBV10-2; TRBD2 matches 14 bases. Source: PBMCs, taken before ibrutinib treatment. In nucleotides, the CDR3 is TGCGCCAGCGGACTAGCGGGAGGTCCCGGCAATGAGCAGTTCTTC. This codes for CASGLAGGPGNEQFF.